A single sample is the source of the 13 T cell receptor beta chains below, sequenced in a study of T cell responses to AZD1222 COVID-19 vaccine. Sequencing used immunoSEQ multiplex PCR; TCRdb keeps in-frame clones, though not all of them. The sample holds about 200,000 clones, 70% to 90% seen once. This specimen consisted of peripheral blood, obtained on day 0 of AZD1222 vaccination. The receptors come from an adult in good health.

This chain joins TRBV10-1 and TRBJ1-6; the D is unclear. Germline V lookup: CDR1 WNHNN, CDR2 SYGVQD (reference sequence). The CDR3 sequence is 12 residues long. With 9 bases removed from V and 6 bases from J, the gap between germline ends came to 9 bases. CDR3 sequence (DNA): TGCGCCAGTTGGATACGTAATTCACCCCTCCACTTT. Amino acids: CASWIRNSPLHF.

The DNA for the CDR3 is TGTGCCACCAGTGAAGACGGGACGGGCGCTGAGACCCAGTACTTC. Amino acid sequence: CATSEDGTGAETQYF. V gene TRBV24-1 combines with J gene TRBJ2-5; D may correspond to TRBD1 or TRBD2 (5 bases each). Trimming took 4 bases from V and 5 from J, leaving 16 bases between them. This CDR3 contains 15 residues. CDR1 and CDR2 (germline): KGHDR, SFDVKD.

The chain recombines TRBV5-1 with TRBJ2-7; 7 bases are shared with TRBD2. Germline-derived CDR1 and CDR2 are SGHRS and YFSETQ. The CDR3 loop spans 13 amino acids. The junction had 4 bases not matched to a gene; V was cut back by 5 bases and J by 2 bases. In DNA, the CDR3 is TGCGCCAGCAGACCACGGGGGGCCTACGAGCAGTACTTC. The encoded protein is CASRPRGAYEQYF.

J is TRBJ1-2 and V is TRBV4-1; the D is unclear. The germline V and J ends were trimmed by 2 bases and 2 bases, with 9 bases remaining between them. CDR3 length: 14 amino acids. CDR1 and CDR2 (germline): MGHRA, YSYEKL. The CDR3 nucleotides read TGCGCCAGCAGCCAACAGATTCCAAACTATGGCTACACCTTC. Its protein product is CASSQQIPNYGYTF.

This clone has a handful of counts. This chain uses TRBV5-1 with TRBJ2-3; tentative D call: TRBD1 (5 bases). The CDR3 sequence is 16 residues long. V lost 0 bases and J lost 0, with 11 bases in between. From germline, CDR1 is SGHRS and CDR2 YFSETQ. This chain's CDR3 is CASSLGGGISTDTQYF. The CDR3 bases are TGCGCCAGCAGCTTGGGGGGCGGCATTAGCACAGATACGCAGTATTTT. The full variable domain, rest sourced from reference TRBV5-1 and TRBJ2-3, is KAGVTQTPRYLIKTRGQQVTLSCSPISGHRSVSWYQQTPGQGLQFLFEYFSETQRNKGNFPGRFSGRQFSNSRSEMNVSTLELGDSALYLCASSLGGGISTDTQYFGPGTRLTVL.

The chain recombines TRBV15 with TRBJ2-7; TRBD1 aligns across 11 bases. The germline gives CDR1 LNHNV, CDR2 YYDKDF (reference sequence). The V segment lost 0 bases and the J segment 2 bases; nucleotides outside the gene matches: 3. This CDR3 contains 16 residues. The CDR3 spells CATSRDRTGGAYEQYF. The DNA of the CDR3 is TGTGCCACCAGCAGAGATCGGACAGGGGGCGCCTACGAGCAGTACTTC.

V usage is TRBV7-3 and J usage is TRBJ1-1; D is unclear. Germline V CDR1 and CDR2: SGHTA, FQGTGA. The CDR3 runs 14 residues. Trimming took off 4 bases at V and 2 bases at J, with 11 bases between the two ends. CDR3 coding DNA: TGTGCCAGCAGCTCAAACGGACCTAACACTGAAGCTTTCTTT. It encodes CASSSNGPNTEAFF.

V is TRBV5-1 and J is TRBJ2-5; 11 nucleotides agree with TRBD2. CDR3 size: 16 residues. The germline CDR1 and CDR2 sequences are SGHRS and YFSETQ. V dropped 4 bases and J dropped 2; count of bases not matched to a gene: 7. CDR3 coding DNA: TGCGCCAGCAGCCCCGCACCTAGCGGGGGGCAAGAGACCCAGTACTTC. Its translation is CASSPAPSGGQETQYF.

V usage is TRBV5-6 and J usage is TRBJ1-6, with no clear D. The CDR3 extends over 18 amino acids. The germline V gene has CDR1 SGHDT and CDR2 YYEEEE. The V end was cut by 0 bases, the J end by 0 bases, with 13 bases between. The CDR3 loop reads CASSLGRISISYNSPLHF. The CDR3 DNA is TGTGCCAGCAGCTTGGGACGGATAAGCATCTCCTATAATTCACCCCTCCACTTT.

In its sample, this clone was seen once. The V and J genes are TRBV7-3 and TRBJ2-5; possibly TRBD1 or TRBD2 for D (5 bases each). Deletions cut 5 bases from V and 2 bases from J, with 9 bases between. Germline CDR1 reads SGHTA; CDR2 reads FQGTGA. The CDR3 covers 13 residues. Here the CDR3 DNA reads TGTGCCAGCAGCCCGGGACCGCAAGAGACCCAGTACTTC. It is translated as CASSPGPQETQYF.

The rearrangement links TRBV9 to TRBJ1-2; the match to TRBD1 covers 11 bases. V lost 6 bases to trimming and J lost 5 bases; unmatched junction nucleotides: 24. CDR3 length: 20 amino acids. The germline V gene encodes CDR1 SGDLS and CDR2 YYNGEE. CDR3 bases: TGTGCCAGCACCCCTCTCGGGACAGGGGGATTTGGGTTTTTGGGGTATGGCTACACCTTC. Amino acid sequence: CASTPLGTGGFGFLGYGYTF.

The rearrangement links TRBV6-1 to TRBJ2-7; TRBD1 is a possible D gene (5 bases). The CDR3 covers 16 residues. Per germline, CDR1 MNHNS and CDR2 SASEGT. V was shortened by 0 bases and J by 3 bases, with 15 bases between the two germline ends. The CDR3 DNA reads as TGTGCCAGCAGTGAAGCGCTTCGGGCAGGGAACTACGAGCAGTACTTC. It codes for CASSEALRAGNYEQYF.

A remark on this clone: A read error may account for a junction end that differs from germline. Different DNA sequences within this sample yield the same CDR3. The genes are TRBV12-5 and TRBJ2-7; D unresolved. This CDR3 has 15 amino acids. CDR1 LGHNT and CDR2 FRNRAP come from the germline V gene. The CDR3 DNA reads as TGTGCTAGTGGTTTGGTACGCGCAGGCTCCTACGAGCAATACTTC. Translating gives CASGLVRAGSYEQYF. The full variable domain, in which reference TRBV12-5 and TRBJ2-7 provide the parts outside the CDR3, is DARVTQTPRHKVTEMGQEVTMRCQPILGHNTVFWYRQTMMQGLELLAYFRNRAPLDDSGMPKDRFSAEMPDATLATLKIQPSEPRDSAVYFCASGLVRAGSYEQYFGPGTRLTVT.